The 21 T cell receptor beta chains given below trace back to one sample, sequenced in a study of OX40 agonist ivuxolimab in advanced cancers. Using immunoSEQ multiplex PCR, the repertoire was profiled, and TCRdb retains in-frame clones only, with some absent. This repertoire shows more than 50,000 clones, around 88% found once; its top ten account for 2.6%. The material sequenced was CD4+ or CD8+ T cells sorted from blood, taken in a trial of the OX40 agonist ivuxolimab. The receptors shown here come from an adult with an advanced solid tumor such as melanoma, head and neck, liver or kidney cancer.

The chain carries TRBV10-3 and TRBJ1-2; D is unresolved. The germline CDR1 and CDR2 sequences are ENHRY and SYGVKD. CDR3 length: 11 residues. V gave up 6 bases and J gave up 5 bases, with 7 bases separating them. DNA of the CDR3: TGTGCCATCAGCGGCAGTTATGGCTACACCTTC. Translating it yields CAISGSYGYTF.

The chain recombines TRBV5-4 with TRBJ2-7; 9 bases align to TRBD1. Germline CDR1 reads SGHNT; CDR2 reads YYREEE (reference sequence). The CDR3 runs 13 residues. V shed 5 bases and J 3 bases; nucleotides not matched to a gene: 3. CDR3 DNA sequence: TGTGCCAGCAGACCGGGACAGGGCTACGAGCAGTACTTC. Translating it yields CASRPGQGYEQYF.

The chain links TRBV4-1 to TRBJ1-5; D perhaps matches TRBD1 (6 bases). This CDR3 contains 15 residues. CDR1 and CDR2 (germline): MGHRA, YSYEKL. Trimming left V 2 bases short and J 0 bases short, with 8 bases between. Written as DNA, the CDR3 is TGCGCCAGCAGCCAAACGACAGGTAGCAATCAGCCCCAGCATTTT. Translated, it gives CASSQTTGSNQPQHF.

The CDR3 sequence is CASSYPPGQDGGYTF. The CDR3 DNA reads as TGTGCCAGCAGTTACCCCCCGGGACAGGATGGGGGCTACACCTTC. The V call is TRBV6-5, the J call TRBJ1-2; 8 positions match TRBD1. The CDR3 loop spans 15 amino acids. V trimming: 2 bases; J trimming: 8 bases; junction bases outside the gene matches: 10. CDR1 is MNHEY and CDR2 is SVGAGI in the germline V gene.

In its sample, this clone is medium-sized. CDR3: CASSGTGGNTIYF. The CDR3 region has the DNA TGTGCCAGCAGCGGGACAGGGGGAAACACCATATATTTT. This chain joins TRBV7-9 and TRBJ1-3, with 9 bases that match TRBD1. The CDR3 extends over 13 amino acids. Germline CDR1 SEHNR, CDR2 FQNEAQ (reference sequence). Unmatched junction bases numbered 0, after V lost 5 bases and J lost 4 bases.

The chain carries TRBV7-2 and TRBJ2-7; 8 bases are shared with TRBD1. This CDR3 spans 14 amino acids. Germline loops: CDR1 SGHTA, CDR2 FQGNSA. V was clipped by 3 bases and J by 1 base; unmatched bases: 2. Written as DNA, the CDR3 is TGTGCCAGCAGCTTGAGGGACAGGTCCTACGAGCAGTACTTC. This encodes CASSLRDRSYEQYF. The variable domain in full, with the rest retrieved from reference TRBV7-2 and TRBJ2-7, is GAGVSQSPSNKVTEKGKDVELRCDPISGHTALYWYRQSLGQGLEFLIYFQGNSAPDKSGLPSDRFSAERTGGSVSTLTIQRTQQEDSAVYLCASSLRDRSYEQYFGPGTRLTVT.

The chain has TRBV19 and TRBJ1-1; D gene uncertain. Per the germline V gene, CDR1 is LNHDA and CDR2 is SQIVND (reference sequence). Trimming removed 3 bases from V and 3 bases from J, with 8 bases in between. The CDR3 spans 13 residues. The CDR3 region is CASSIHGDTEAFF. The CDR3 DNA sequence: TGTGCCAGTAGTATCCACGGGGACACTGAAGCTTTCTTT.

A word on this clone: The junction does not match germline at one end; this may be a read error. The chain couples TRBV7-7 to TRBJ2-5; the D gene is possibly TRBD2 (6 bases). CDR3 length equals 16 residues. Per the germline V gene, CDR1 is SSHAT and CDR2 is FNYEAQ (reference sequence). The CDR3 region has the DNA TGTGCTAGCAGCTTAGCGCCGGGCGGGGAGGCGGAGACCCAGTACTTC. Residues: CASSLAPGGEAETQYF.

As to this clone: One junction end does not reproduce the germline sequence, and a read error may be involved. The CDR3 region is CASSPTSGGRYAVF. The CDR3, as DNA: TGTGCCAGCAGTCCCACTAGCGGGGGGAGATACGCAGTATTT. The rearrangement joins TRBV6-6 to TRBJ2-3, with 12 bases fitting TRBD2. The CDR3 runs to 14 residues. Germline V gives CDR1 MNHNY, CDR2 SVGAGI (reference sequence).

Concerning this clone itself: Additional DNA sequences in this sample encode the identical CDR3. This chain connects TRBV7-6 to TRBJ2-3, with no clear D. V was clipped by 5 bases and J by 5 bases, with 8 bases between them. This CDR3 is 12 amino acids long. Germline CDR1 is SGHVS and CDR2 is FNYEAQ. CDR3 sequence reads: CASSPTGDTQYF. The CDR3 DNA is TGTGCCAGCAGCCCGACGGGAGATACGCAGTATTTT.

CDR3 protein: CASSWDRVNEQFF. In DNA, the CDR3 is TGCGCCAGCAGCTGGGACAGGGTTAATGAGCAGTTCTTC. The genes are TRBV5-1 and TRBJ2-1, with TRBD1 identical over 9 bases. V shed 3 bases and J 7 bases; nucleotides not matched to a gene: 2. Per the germline V gene, CDR1 is SGHRS and CDR2 is YFSETQ. This CDR3 has 13 residues.

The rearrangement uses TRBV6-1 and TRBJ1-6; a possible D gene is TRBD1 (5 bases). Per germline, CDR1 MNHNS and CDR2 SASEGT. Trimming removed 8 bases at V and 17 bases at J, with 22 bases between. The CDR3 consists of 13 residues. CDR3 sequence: CASLLGMGVPIHF. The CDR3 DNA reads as TGTGCCAGCTTGTTAGGGATGGGGGTTCCTATCCACTTT.

CDR3 nucleotides: TGTGCCAGCAGCGTAGAAGGGGGGCCTTCTGGGACCCAGTACTTC. Translation: CASSVEGGPSGTQYF. V is TRBV9 and J is TRBJ2-5, with D perhaps being TRBD1 or TRBD2 (6 bases each). V shed 0 bases and J shed 7 bases, with 16 bases lying between them. This CDR3 contains 15 residues. CDR1 and CDR2 from the germline V gene are SGDLS and YYNGEE.

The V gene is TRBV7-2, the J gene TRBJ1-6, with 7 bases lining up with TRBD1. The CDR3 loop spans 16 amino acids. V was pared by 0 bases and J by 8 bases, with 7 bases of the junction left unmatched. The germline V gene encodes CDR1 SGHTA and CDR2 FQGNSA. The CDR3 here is CASSLATRTGDSPLHF. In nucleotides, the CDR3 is TGTGCCAGCAGCTTAGCGACCAGGACAGGTGATTCACCCCTCCACTTT.

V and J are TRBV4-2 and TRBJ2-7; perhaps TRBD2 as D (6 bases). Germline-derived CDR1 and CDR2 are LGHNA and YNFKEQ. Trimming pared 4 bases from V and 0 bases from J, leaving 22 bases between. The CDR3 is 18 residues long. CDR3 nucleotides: TGTGCCAGCAGCCTACTTCCCCCCACCGGGGGTGCCTCCTACGAGCAGTACTTC. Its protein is CASSLLPPTGGASYEQYF.

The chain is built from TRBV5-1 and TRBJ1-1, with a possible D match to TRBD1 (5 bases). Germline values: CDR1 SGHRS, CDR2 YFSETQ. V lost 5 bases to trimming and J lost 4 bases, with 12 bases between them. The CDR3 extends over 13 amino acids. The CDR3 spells CASRSRGGTEAFF. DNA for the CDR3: TGCGCCAGCAGATCCCGGGGGGGCACTGAAGCTTTCTTT.

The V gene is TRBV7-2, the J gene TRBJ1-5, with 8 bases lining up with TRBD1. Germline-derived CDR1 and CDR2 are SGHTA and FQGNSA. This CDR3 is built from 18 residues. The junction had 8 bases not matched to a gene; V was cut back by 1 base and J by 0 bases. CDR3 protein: CASSLGLRTGSSNQPQHF. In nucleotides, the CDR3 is TGTGCCAGCAGCTTAGGTCTTCGGACAGGGTCTAGCAATCAGCCCCAGCATTTT.

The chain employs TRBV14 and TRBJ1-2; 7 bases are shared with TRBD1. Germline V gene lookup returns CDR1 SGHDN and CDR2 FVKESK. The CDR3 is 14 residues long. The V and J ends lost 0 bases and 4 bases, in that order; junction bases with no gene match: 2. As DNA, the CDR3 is TGTGCCAGCAGCCAAGATTACAGGGGCTATGGCTACACCTTC. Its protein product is CASSQDYRGYGYTF. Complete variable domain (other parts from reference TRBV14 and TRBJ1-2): EAGVTQFPSHSVIEKGQTVTLRCDPISGHDNLYWYRRVMGKEIKFLLHFVKESKQDESGMPNNRFLAERTGGTYSTLKVQPAELEDSGVYFCASSQDYRGYGYTFGSGTRLTVV.

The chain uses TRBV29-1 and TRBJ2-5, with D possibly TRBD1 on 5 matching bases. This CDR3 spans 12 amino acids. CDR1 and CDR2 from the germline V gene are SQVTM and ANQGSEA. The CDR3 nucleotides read TGCAGTGGTAGGGGAAATCAAGAGACCCAGTACTTC. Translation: CSGRGNQETQYF.

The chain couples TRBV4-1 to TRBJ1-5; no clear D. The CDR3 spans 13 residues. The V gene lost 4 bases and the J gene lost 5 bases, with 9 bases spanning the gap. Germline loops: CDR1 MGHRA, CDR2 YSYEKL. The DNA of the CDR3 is TGCGCCAGCAGCCGGTTATCGGATCAGCCCCAGCATTTT. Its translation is CASSRLSDQPQHF.

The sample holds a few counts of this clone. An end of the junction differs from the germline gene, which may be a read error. CDR3 nucleotides: TGTGCCAGCAGCGTACCGAGTCCACTAATCGTCTTC. Protein: CASSVPSPLIVF. The chain uses TRBV9 and TRBJ2-7; D is ambiguous. Germline CDR1 and CDR2: SGDLS and YYNGEE. This CDR3 spans 12 amino acids.